This is a list of T cell receptor beta chains from one sample in a study of cytomegalovirus exposure and HLA in healthy donors. Assay used: immunoSEQ multiplex PCR; TCRdb lists only in-frame clones, some missing. The table lists under 150,000 clones, around 87% of them singletons. The sequenced sample was PBMCs. Receptor source: a young man in good health and CMV-seropositive. CDR3s include the opening cysteine and the closing phenylalanine or tryptophan. Each record gives: D gene, V gene, clone size, CDR3 length, J gene, CDR3 protein, CDR3 DNA. D genes are given only for firm matches. Clone size is given for some rows only: seen once, a few or many times, or a class if the clone is expanded.

NA	TRBV10-3	once	14	TRBJ2-7	CAISESRDTYEQYF	TGTGCCATCAGTGAGTCCAGGGATACCTACGAGCAGTACTTC
TRBD1	TRBV5-1	NA	15	TRBJ1-5	CASSLEGQGTQPQHF	TGCGCCAGCAGCTTGGAAGGACAGGGGACTCAGCCCCAGCATTTT
NA	TRBV2	NA	15	TRBJ2-1	CASSAIGGSYNEQFF	TGTGCCAGCAGCGCAATAGGGGGCTCCTACAATGAGCAGTTCTTC
NA	TRBV5-1	NA	17	TRBJ2-1	CASSLSGPGFSYNEQFF	TGCGCCAGCAGCTTGTCAGGGCCGGGTTTTTCCTACAATGAGCAGTTCTTC
NA	TRBV19	NA	17	TRBJ1-5	CASSIDSWTISNQPQHF	TGTGCCAGTAGTATAGATTCCTGGACAATTAGCAATCAGCCCCAGCATTTT
NA	TRBV29-1	NA	15	TRBJ1-1	CSVWLAGLMNTEAFF	TGCAGCGTCTGGCTGGCAGGCTTAATGAACACTGAAGCTTTCTTT
NA	TRBV5-6	NA	14	TRBJ2-2	CASSLPRNTGELFF	TGTGCCAGCAGCTTGCCTCGGAACACCGGGGAGCTGTTTTTT
NA	TRBV30	NA	13	TRBJ2-1	CAWSSLRYNEQFF	TGTGCCTGGAGTTCTCTGAGGTACAATGAGCAGTTCTTC
NA	TRBV2	NA	13	TRBJ1-3	CASRQASGNTIYF	TGTGCCAGCAGACAGGCCTCTGGAAACACCATATATTTT
TRBD1	TRBV10-3	NA	13	TRBJ2-7	CAIGTGTGSEQYF	TGTGCCATCGGAACCGGGACAGGGAGTGAGCAGTACTTC
NA	TRBV19	NA	13	TRBJ2-7	CASSIVAAYEQYF	TGTGCCAGTAGTATAGTAGCGGCCTACGAGCAGTACTTC
NA	TRBV30	NA	13	TRBJ1-5	CAWSLQYNQPQHF	TGTGCCTGGAGTTTACAGTACAATCAGCCCCAGCATTTT
NA	TRBV7-9	NA	12	TRBJ2-5	CASSSYVETQYF	TGTGCCAGCAGCTCCTACGTAGAGACCCAGTACTTC
NA	TRBV11-2	NA	13	TRBJ2-2	CASSLPFGGELFF	TGTGCCAGCAGCTTACCATTCGGCGGGGAGCTGTTTTTT
NA	TRBV19	medium-sized	14	TRBJ2-2	CASRPGWMSGELFF	TGTGCCAGTAGACCGGGTTGGATGTCGGGGGAGCTGTTTTTT
NA	TRBV2	NA	12	TRBJ2-7	CAALGPSYEQYF	TGTGCCGCACTAGGGCCTTCCTACGAGCAGTACTTC
TRBD2	TRBV30	NA	13	TRBJ2-1	CAYGTTLYNEQFF	TGTGCCTACGGGACTACCCTCTACAATGAGCAGTTCTTC
NA	TRBV5-1	NA	14	TRBJ2-3	CASRQGFSTDTQYF	TGCGCCAGCAGACAGGGCTTTAGCACAGATACGCAGTATTTT
NA	TRBV30	NA	18	TRBJ1-3	CAWSPGHRNIYSGNTIYF	TGTGCCTGGAGTCCGGGACATCGGAATATATACTCTGGAAACACCATATATTTT
TRBD2	TRBV28	NA	15	TRBJ2-1	CASSGLAVPYNEQFF	TGTGCCAGCAGTGGACTAGCGGTTCCCTACAATGAGCAGTTCTTC
NA	TRBV29-1	once	12	TRBJ1-3	CSVETLRDTIYF	TGCAGCGTTGAGACCCTTCGGGACACCATATATTTT
TRBD2	TRBV19	NA	13	TRBJ2-1	CASSAGAYNEQFF	TGTGCCAGTAGTGCGGGGGCCTACAATGAGCAGTTCTTC
NA	TRBV28	NA	16	TRBJ2-1	CASSPNRRASYNEQFF	TGTGCCAGCAGTCCTAATCGGAGGGCCTCCTACAATGAGCAGTTCTTC
NA	TRBV2	NA	16	TRBJ2-3	CATSDMVRRSTDTQYF	TGTGCCACCTCTGACATGGTACGAAGAAGCACAGATACGCAGTATTTT
TRBD2	TRBV5-6	NA	16	TRBJ2-3	CASSYRTSTLTDTQYF	TGTGCCAGCAGCTATAGGACTAGCACCTTAACAGATACGCAGTATTTT
NA	TRBV7-9	NA	14	TRBJ2-7	CASSLAAPLGEQYF	TGTGCCAGCAGCTTGGCGGCTCCTTTGGGTGAGCAGTACTTC
NA	TRBV7-9	NA	13	TRBJ2-1	CASSVRVDNEQFF	TGTGCCAGCAGCGTCCGGGTTGACAATGAGCAGTTCTTC
TRBD1	TRBV18	NA	14	TRBJ1-1	CASSPDRGNTEAFF	TGTGCCAGCTCACCGGACAGGGGAAACACTGAAGCTTTCTTT
TRBD1	TRBV5-1	NA	15	TRBJ2-1	CASSSGQGKVKEQFF	TGCGCCAGCAGCTCAGGACAGGGAAAAGTTAAGGAGCAGTTCTTC
NA	TRBV14	NA	15	TRBJ2-7	CASSPFGRVSYEQYF	TGTGCCAGCAGCCCGTTCGGTCGGGTGTCCTACGAGCAGTACTTC
NA	TRBV12-2	NA	17	TRBJ2-7	CASRFFDRPTSGGEQYF	TGTGCAAGTCGCTTTTTCGACCGACCCACTAGCGGGGGGGAGCAGTACTTC
NA	TRBV25-1	NA	15	TRBJ2-7	CASSPEGFDTYEQYF	TGTGCCAGCAGCCCGGAGGGGTTCGACACCTACGAGCAGTACTTC
TRBD1	TRBV27	NA	15	TRBJ1-2	CASSWGTTGGGGYTF	TGTGCCAGCAGTTGGGGAACGACAGGGGGAGGTGGCTACACCTTC
NA	TRBV28	NA	12	TRBJ2-7	CASGRYSYEQYF	TGTGCCAGCGGCAGGTACTCCTACGAGCAGTACTTC
NA	TRBV4-1	NA	15	TRBJ2-5	CASSQLGLAKETQYF	TGCGCCAGCAGCCAATTGGGCCTAGCAAAGGAGACCCAGTACTTC
NA	TRBV2	NA	13	TRBJ1-5	CASSENSYQPQHF	TGTGCCAGCAGTGAAAACAGTTATCAGCCCCAGCATTTT
NA	TRBV7-9	few	14	TRBJ1-3	CASSFGGSGNTIYF	TGTGCCAGCAGCTTCGGAGGGTCCGGAAACACCATATATTTT
TRBD1	TRBV6-1	NA	15	TRBJ1-2	CASTSQGGGGYGYTF	TGTGCCAGCACCTCCCAGGGGGGTGGGGGCTATGGCTACACCTTC
NA	TRBV28	NA	16	TRBJ1-3	CASSFPGADSGNTIYF	TGTGCCAGCAGTTTTCCAGGGGCAGACTCTGGAAACACCATATATTTT
NA	TRBV29-1	once	15	TRBJ2-4	CSVEEGQTGGNIQYF	TGCAGCGTTGAGGAGGGACAGACAGGAGGGAACATTCAGTACTTC
TRBD2	TRBV6-1	NA	14	TRBJ2-1	CASSDTSGVNEQFF	TGTGCCAGCAGTGATACTAGCGGGGTCAATGAGCAGTTCTTC
TRBD1	TRBV6-4	NA	16	TRBJ1-1	CASSVDPAGGPTEAFF	TGTGCCAGCAGTGTGGACCCTGCAGGGGGACCCACTGAAGCTTTCTTT
NA	TRBV27	NA	14	TRBJ1-1	CASRAGAGSHRTFF	TGTGCCAGCAGAGCAGGGGCGGGTAGTCATCGAACTTTCTTT
TRBD1	TRBV6-1	once	15	TRBJ2-7	CASSGPGQGRNEQYF	TGTGCCAGCAGTGGCCCGGGACAGGGGAGGAACGAGCAGTACTTC
TRBD1	TRBV5-4	NA	14	TRBJ2-7	CASSLGGQGYEQYF	TGTGCCAGCAGCTTGGGGGGACAGGGCTACGAGCAGTACTTC
TRBD2	TRBV7-7	NA	15	TRBJ2-3	CASSPSSGGVDTQYF	TGTGCCAGCAGCCCGTCTAGCGGGGGGGTGGATACGCAGTATTTT
TRBD1	TRBV5-1	NA	14	TRBJ1-1	CASSAQGANTEAFF	TGCGCCAGCAGCGCACAGGGGGCCAACACTGAAGCTTTCTTT
TRBD1	TRBV6-6	NA	16	TRBJ1-1	CASSFQGTEIDLEAFF	TGTGCCAGCAGTTTTCAGGGGACAGAAATAGATCTTGAAGCTTTCTTT
TRBD2	TRBV14	NA	18	TRBJ2-3	CASSQPRTSGSVTDTQYF	TGTGCCAGCAGCCAACCCCGGACTAGCGGGAGTGTCACAGATACGCAGTATTTT
NA	TRBV2	NA	14	TRBJ1-3	CASRPRSSGNTIYF	TGTGCCAGCAGACCGAGAAGCTCTGGAAACACCATATATTTT
NA	TRBV7-3	NA	13	TRBJ1-1	CASAAGQNTEAFF	TGTGCCAGTGCGGCGGGGCAGAACACTGAAGCTTTCTTT
NA	TRBV12-5	NA	13	TRBJ1-5	CASGLGHNQPQHF	TGTGCTAGTGGCCTCGGACACAATCAGCCCCAGCATTTT
NA	TRBV5-4	NA	14	TRBJ2-7	CASSFAQGGYEQYF	TGTGCCAGCAGCTTTGCCCAAGGCGGCTACGAGCAGTACTTC